The 13 T cell receptor beta chains below all came from one sample that was sequenced in a study of cytomegalovirus exposure and HLA in healthy donors (dated by TCRdb to about 2017). Preparation of the library involved the immunoSEQ multiplex PCR assay. The multiplex PCR relied on a mix of 60 forward primers for TCR Vbeta segments and 13 reverse primers for TCR Jbeta segments. TCRdb carries this immuneACCESS record with in-frame sequences only. Its versions omit some clonotypes, under half of them owing to an unresolved V gene in the studies checked, with the rest unexplained. The sample contains roughly 120,000 clones, around 81% of them found a single time. The leading ten clones occupy about 3.9% of the sample. The material sequenced was PBMCs. These TCRs come from a woman younger than 45 in good health and CMV-seronegative.

CDR3: CASTSGAYEQYF. CDR3 DNA sequence: TGTGCCAGCACCTCGGGAGCCTACGAGCAGTACTTC. The chain joins TRBV7-9 to TRBJ2-7; TRBD2 might be the D (6 bases). Germline CDR1 reads SEHNR; CDR2 reads FQNEAQ (reference sequence). The V and J ends lost 7 bases and 2 bases respectively, with 9 bases between them. The length of the CDR3 is 12 residues.

CDR3: CASSVQGPSYEQYF. The CDR3 DNA follows: TGTGCCAGCAGTGTACAGGGGCCCTCCTACGAGCAGTACTTC. This chain uses TRBV6-1 with TRBJ2-5; TRBD1 matches at 7 bases. The J call may be wrong; the DNA end is better matched by TRBJ2-7. Germline lookup yields CDR1 MNHNS and CDR2 SASEGT. This CDR3 comprises 14 residues.

This clone is a singleton in its sample. V gene TRBV5-1 combines with J gene TRBJ2-5; unclear D gene. TRBJ2-7 explains the end of the DNA better; the J call may be wrong. The CDR3 runs 11 residues. Germline-derived CDR1 and CDR2 are SGHRS and YFSETQ. CDR3 residues: CASSLSNEQYF. CDR3 nucleotide sequence: TGCGCCAGCAGCTTATCGAACGAGCAGTACTTC.

This rearrangement joins TRBV7-8 to TRBJ2-2; tentatively, D is TRBD1 (5 bases). The germline CDR1 and CDR2 sequences are SGHVS and FQNEAQ. The CDR3 consists of 15 residues. The germline V and J ends were trimmed by 0 bases and 3 bases, with 8 bases remaining between them. CDR3 sequence reads: CASSLAQVDTGELFF. DNA of the CDR3: TGTGCCAGCAGCTTAGCACAGGTTGACACCGGGGAGCTGTTTTTT.

The rearrangement joins TRBV5-6 to TRBJ1-5, with TRBD1 as a possible D gene (6 bases). Trimming took 1 base from V and 3 from J, leaving 14 bases between them. This CDR3 spans 16 amino acids. CDR1 SGHDT and CDR2 YYEEEE come from the germline V gene. CDR3 region: CASSLKPQGFNQPQHF. CDR3 bases: TGTGCCAGCAGCTTGAAGCCGCAGGGGTTCAATCAGCCCCAGCATTTT.

This clone has a single count. This chain joins TRBV28 and TRBJ1-3, with 8 bases fitting TRBD1. The germline V gene has CDR1 MDHEN and CDR2 SYDVKM. This CDR3 is built from 15 residues. Trimming removed 5 bases from V and 3 bases from J; junction bases left unmatched: 6. CDR3 loop: CASSPGQEFGNTIYF. The CDR3 DNA is TGTGCCAGCAGTCCGGGACAGGAGTTTGGAAACACCATATATTTT.

The chain recombines TRBV6-1 with TRBJ1-6; TRBD1 might be the D (5 bases). The CDR3 is 15 residues long. Trimming cost V 7 bases and J 10 bases, with 20 bases left between them. CDR1 and CDR2 (germline): MNHNS, SASEGT. CDR3 bases: TGTGCCAGCACCAGAACTAGGGAGGGGATATCACCCCTCCACTTT. This sequence encodes CASTRTREGISPLHF.

There are a few counts of this clone. V is TRBV11-2 and J is TRBJ2-7; D call uncertain. V was pared by 1 base and J by 4 bases, with 14 bases between. This CDR3 spans 15 amino acids. Germline V gives CDR1 SGHAT, CDR2 FQNNGV. CDR3 DNA sequence: TGTGCCAGCAGCTTAGGGGTCGGCCTCGGGTACGAGCAGTACTTC. Translation: CASSLGVGLGYEQYF.

The rearrangement joins TRBV28 to TRBJ1-4; no reliable D call. The germline V gene has CDR1 MDHEN and CDR2 SYDVKM. The CDR3 is 12 residues long. Trimming removed 6 bases at V and 8 bases at J, with 10 bases between. The CDR3 DNA follows: TGTGCCAGCAGCTCTTTACGGGAAAAACTGTTTTTT. The encoded protein is CASSSLREKLFF.

This clone is a singleton in its sample. This sequence joins TRBV5-4 and TRBJ2-3; D might be TRBD1 (5 bases). The CDR3 is made up of 13 amino acids. With 2 bases removed from V and 4 bases from J, the gap between germline ends came to 8 bases. The germline V gene has CDR1 SGHNT and CDR2 YYREEE (reference sequence). CDR3 DNA sequence: TGTGCCAGCAGCTTTCAGGGCGCAGATACGCAGTATTTT. This encodes CASSFQGADTQYF.

The chain has TRBV6-5 and TRBJ2-5; D uncertain. CDR1 is MNHEY and CDR2 is SVGAGI in the germline V gene. This CDR3 has 11 amino acids. V was clipped by 6 bases and J by 4 bases, with 6 bases between them. The CDR3 coding sequence is TGTGCCAGCAGCCCCGGAGAGACCCAGTACTTC. This sequence encodes CASSPGETQYF.

This rearrangement joins TRBV28 to TRBJ1-5, with D hard to call. The CDR3 sequence is 12 residues long. V was shortened by 1 base and J by 9 bases, with 7 bases between the two germline ends. The germline V gene encodes CDR1 MDHEN and CDR2 SYDVKM. This CDR3 reads CASSLSVGPQHF. DNA of the CDR3: TGTGCCAGCAGTTTATCCGTCGGGCCCCAGCATTTT.

The genes are TRBV19 and TRBJ2-7; no firm D call. Germline loops: CDR1 LNHDA, CDR2 SQIVND (reference sequence). Trimming pared 3 bases from V and 1 base from J, leaving 7 bases between. The CDR3 is made up of 13 amino acids. CDR3 residues: CASSISNSYEQYF. In DNA form, the CDR3 reads TGTGCCAGTAGTATTAGCAATTCCTACGAGCAGTACTTC. The full variable domain, rest sourced from reference TRBV19 and TRBJ2-7, is DGGITQSPKYLFRKEGQNVTLSCEQNLNHDAMYWYRQDPGQGLRLIYYSQIVNDFQKGDIAEGYSVSREKKESFPLTVTSAQKNPTAFYLCASSISNSYEQYFGPGTRLTVT.